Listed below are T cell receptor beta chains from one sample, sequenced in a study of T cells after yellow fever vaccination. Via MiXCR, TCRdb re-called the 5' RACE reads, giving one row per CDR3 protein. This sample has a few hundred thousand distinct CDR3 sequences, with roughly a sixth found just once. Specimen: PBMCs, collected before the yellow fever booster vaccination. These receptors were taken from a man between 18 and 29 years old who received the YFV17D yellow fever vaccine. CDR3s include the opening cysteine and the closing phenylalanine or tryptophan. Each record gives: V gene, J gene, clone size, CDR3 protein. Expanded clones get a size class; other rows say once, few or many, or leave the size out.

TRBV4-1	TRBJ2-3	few	CASSQAGTTNTDTQYF
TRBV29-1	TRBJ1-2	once	CSVVPWTGESYGYTF
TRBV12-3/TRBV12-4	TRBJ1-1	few	CASSSRDDRENTEAFF
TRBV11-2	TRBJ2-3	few	CASSFELSDADTQYF
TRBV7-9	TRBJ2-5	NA	CASSREGRETQYF
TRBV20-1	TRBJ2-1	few	CSAHREGRNNEQFF
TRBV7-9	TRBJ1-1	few	CASSPQLRGQGPGPNTEAFF
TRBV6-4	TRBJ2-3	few	CASSDQTTDTQYF
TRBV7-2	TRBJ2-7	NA	CASSLSFDSYEQYF
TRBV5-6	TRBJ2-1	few	CASTPFQGPYNEQFF
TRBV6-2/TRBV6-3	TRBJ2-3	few	CASSDTSGGTTDTQYF
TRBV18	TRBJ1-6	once	CASSSTRQGGSPLHF
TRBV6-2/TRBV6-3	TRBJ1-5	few	CASRDRDDNQPQHF
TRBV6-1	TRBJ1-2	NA	CASSEADRGLVVDGYTF
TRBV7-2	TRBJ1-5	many	CASSSNRGEQPQHF
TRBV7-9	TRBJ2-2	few	CASTDRAENTGELFF
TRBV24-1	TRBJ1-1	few	CATSEGNRGFSAEAFF
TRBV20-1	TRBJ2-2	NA	CSARDQGQGNTGELFF
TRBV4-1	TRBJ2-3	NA	CAAGEETGTDTQYF
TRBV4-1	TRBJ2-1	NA	CASSGPSGGLFEQFF
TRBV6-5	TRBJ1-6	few	CASSYAPTNSPLHF
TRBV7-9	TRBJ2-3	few	CASSPVSSTDTQYF
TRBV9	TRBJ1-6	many	CASSGSGLNSPLHF
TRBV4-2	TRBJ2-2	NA	CASSQVGQGRTANTGELFF
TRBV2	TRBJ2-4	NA	CASRAQEAKNIQYF
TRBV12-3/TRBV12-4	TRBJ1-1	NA	CASSYVMNTEAFF
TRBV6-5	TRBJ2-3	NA	CASRPRGVGGDTQYF
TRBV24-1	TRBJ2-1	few	CATTGLPYNEQFF
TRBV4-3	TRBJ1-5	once	CASSPVARGDLPQHF
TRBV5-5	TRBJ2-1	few	CASRLGQPAYNEQFF
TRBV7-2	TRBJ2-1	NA	CASRLLSGGQDEQFF
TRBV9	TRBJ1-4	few	CASSVGGQRHEKLFF
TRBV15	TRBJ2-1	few	CATSRVPQGLGNEQFF
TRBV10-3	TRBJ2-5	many	CATRDYKTQYF
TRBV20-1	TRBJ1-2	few	CSARDASGGPYGYTF
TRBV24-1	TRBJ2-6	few	CAIATSGANVLTF
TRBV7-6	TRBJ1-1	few	CASSLAGLAEAFF
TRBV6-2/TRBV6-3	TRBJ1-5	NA	CASNTGGRNQPQHF
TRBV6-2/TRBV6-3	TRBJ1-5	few	CASSYSGFSNQPQHF